This T cell receptor beta chain was observed in a study of spatial heterogeneity in lung cancer. The wider study: Sequenced follow-up PBMC samples came a median of roughly 2 years after resection, where available. Detection of beta-chain sequences consistently exceeded that of alpha-chain sequences.

Germline CDR1 SSHAT, CDR2 FNYEAQ (reference sequence). The CDR3 spans 16 residues. Time point noted: blood at routine non-recurrence follow-up after resection. To note about this clonotype: The antigen is not known. One end of the junction fails to match germline, which may point to a read error.

Each molecule of TCR cDNA was tagged with one unique molecular identifier. TCRdb analysed the 5' RACE reads with MiXCR anew, one entry per CDR3 protein. This sample has some 41,000 distinct CDR3 sequences, with 20% to 25% found just once. The study, taken as a whole, reports: Relative to follow-up, resection was when ubiquitous expanded tumor TCRs appeared more in blood.

This sample comprised PBMCs, obtained at follow-up. This receptor was identified in a female donor with early-stage non-small cell lung cancer. J is TRBJ2-1 and V is TRBV7-7, with a weak D call TRBD2 (5 bases). The CDR3 DNA is TGTGCTAGCAGCCCCCGGACTGGGAGCTCCTACAATGAGCAGTTCTTC. Translated, it gives CASSPRTGSSYNEQFF.